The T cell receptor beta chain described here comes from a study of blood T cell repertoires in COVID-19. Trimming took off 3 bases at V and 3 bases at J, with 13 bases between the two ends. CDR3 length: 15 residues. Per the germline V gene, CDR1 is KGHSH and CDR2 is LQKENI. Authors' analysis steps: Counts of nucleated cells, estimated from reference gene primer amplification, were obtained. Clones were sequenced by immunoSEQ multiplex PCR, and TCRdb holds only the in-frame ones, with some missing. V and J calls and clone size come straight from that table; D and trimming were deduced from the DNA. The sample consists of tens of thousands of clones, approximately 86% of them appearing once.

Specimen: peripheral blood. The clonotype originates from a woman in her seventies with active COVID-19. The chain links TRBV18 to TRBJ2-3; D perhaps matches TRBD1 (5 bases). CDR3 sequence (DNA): TGTGCCAGCTCACCCAACCAGGGTTCGACAGATACGCAGTATTTT. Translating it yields CASSPNQGSTDTQYF.